These 2 T cell receptor beta chains were sequenced from one sample in a study of blood T cell repertoires in COVID-19. Using immunoSEQ multiplex PCR, the repertoire was profiled, and TCRdb retains in-frame clones only, with some absent. The sample carries hundreds of thousands of clones, around 86% recorded once. Specimen: peripheral blood. These receptors all come from a woman aged 45-65 years with COVID-19, enrolled during active disease.

The sample holds a few counts of this clone. The chain has TRBV11-3 and TRBJ2-7; D gene unclear. The CDR3 is 13 residues long. V lost 2 bases and J 0 bases, leaving 5 bases between the germline ends. The germline V gene encodes CDR1 SGHNT and CDR2 YENEEA. The CDR3 sequence is CASSLSSSYEQYF. The DNA of the CDR3 is TGTGCCAGCAGCTTATCGAGCTCCTACGAGCAGTACTTC.

V is TRBV13 and J is TRBJ2-1, with 11 bases matching TRBD2. This CDR3 is 14 amino acids long. The trim removed 5 bases at V and 8 bases at J, leaving 5 bases unmatched. Germline CDR1 reads PRHDT; CDR2 reads FYEKMQ (reference sequence). In nucleotides, the CDR3 is TGTGCCAGCAGCCGACTAGCGGGAAAAGATGAGCAGTTCTTC. This sequence encodes CASSRLAGKDEQFF.